The rows below give T cell receptor beta chains drawn from one sample of a study of cytomegalovirus exposure and HLA in healthy donors. Assay used: immunoSEQ multiplex PCR; TCRdb lists only in-frame clones, some missing. The sample has 78,000 or so clones, about 88% seen once. Sequencing was performed on PBMCs. Source of these receptors: a woman between 50 and 59 years old in good health and CMV-seronegative. Each CDR3 is given with its conserved first and last residue. A D gene is named only where the DNA matches it firmly. Clone sizes are given selectively: once, few, many, or a class where the clone is expanded.

clone_size	d_call	cdr3_length	v_call	j_call	cdr3_nt	cdr3_aa
-	TRBD2	19	TRBV10-3	TRBJ2-4	TGTGCCATCAGTGAGGGGCGGCGGGGGGCCGCCTTAGCCAAAAACATTCAGTACTTC	CAISEGRRGAALAKNIQYF
-	-	15	TRBV5-1	TRBJ2-1	TGCGCCAGCAGCTTGGGGCAGGGTGCCTACAATGAGCAGTTCTTC	CASSLGQGAYNEQFF
-	-	14	TRBV6-1	TRBJ1-4	TGTGCCAGCAGTAAATCAGGGTGGAGAGAAAAACTGTTTTTT	CASSKSGWREKLFF
-	-	15	TRBV27	TRBJ2-4	TGTGCCAGCAGTCTGTCAAAGGGGTCCAAAAACATTCAGTACTTC	CASSLSKGSKNIQYF
-	-	15	TRBV4-2	TRBJ2-7	TGTGCCAGCAGCCAAGAGGCAGGGAGGTACGACGAGCAGTACTTC	CASSQEAGRYDEQYF
-	TRBD1	17	TRBV27	TRBJ1-4	TGTGCCAGCAGATTAACCGGGACAGGTGCAACTAATGAAAAACTGTTTTTT	CASRLTGTGATNEKLFF
-	TRBD2	13	TRBV19	TRBJ2-1	TGTGCCAGTAAACTAGCGGGATACAATGAGCAGTTCTTC	CASKLAGYNEQFF
-	TRBD1	13	TRBV29-1	TRBJ2-7	TGCAGCGTGAGGACAGGGAGCTCCTACGAGCAGTACTTC	CSVRTGSSYEQYF
-	TRBD2	18	TRBV5-4	TRBJ2-2	TGTGCCAGCAGCTTGGGACCATCAGCGGGGGGGAACACCGGGGAGCTGTTTTTT	CASSLGPSAGGNTGELFF
few	TRBD2	14	TRBV19	TRBJ2-3	TGTGCCAGTAGTATGCTAGCGGGGCCCCATACGCAGTATTTT	CASSMLAGPHTQYF
few	TRBD2	16	TRBV13	TRBJ2-3	TGTGCCAGCAGCTTGACTAGCGGAGTTTTCACAGATACGCAGTATTTT	CASSLTSGVFTDTQYF
once	-	13	TRBV5-5	TRBJ2-5	TGTGCCAGCAGCCCTCGGGGACAAGAGACCCAGTACTTC	CASSPRGQETQYF
-	-	15	TRBV10-1	TRBJ2-3	TGCGCCAGCAGTGACCTAGCGTTTCCGTCAGATACGCAGTATTTT	CASSDLAFPSDTQYF
once	TRBD2	16	TRBV28	TRBJ2-2	TGTGCCAGCAGTCGGACTAGCGGGAGGTCGCACGGGGAGCTGTTTTTT	CASSRTSGRSHGELFF
few	-	13	TRBV14	TRBJ1-1	TGTGCCAGCAGTTCCGAGGTAACCACTGAAGCTTTCTTT	CASSSEVTTEAFF
-	TRBD1	14	TRBV30	TRBJ1-3	TGTGCCTGGAGACAGGGGGCGGCCGGAAACACCATATATTTT	CAWRQGAAGNTIYF
-	-	13	TRBV4-1	TRBJ1-5	TGCGCCAGCTCACCACAGGTAACTCAGCCCCAGCATTTT	CASSPQVTQPQHF
-	-	14	TRBV2	TRBJ2-3	TGTGCCAGCAGTCAGGTGTCGTCAATGGATACGCAGTATTTT	CASSQVSSMDTQYF
-	-	11	TRBV28	TRBJ1-1	TGTGCCAGCAGGAGAGGCACTGAAGCTTTCTTT	CASRRGTEAFF
-	TRBD2	16	TRBV16	TRBJ2-7	TGTGCCAGCAGCCATAGCGGGAGCGTCAGCTCCTACGAGCAGTACTTC	CASSHSGSVSSYEQYF
-	TRBD2	13	TRBV7-3	TRBJ2-1	TGTGCTAGCGCGGGGGTAGGTAGCGGTGAGCAGTTCTTC	CASAGVGSGEQFF
-	-	14	TRBV28	TRBJ1-2	TGTGCCAGCAGTTTAGCACCTGAGAACTATGGCTACACCTTC	CASSLAPENYGYTF
-	-	11	TRBV28	TRBJ2-5	TGTGCCAGCAGCCCGAGGGAGACCCAGTACTTC	CASSPRETQYF
-	-	13	TRBV28	TRBJ1-1	TGTGCCGCAGGGTTACAGGGTGGCACTGAAGCTTTCTTT	CAAGLQGGTEAFF
-	-	15	TRBV19	TRBJ2-3	TGTGCCAGTAGTCTCAATTCAGGTTACACAGATACGCAGTATTTT	CASSLNSGYTDTQYF
-	TRBD2	16	TRBV19	TRBJ2-1	TGTGCCAGTAGTGTCCGACTAGCGGGGGGCTACAATGAGCAGTTCTTC	CASSVRLAGGYNEQFF
-	TRBD1	18	TRBV4-1	TRBJ1-3	TGCGCCAGCAGCCAAGATAGCTCGGGACAGGGAGGAAGAAACACCATATATTTT	CASSQDSSGQGGRNTIYF
-	TRBD2	18	TRBV7-2	TRBJ2-5	TGTGCCAGCAGCTTAGGTCGGACTAGCGGGGGGGGCCTAGAGACCCAGTACTTC	CASSLGRTSGGGLETQYF
-	-	12	TRBV5-1	TRBJ2-7	TGCGCCAGCAGCTTGGGCGACTACGAGCAGTACTTC	CASSLGDYEQYF
-	TRBD1	15	TRBV28	TRBJ2-2	TGTGCCAGCAGTGTAAGACAGGGGAACACCGGGGAGCTGTTTTTT	CASSVRQGNTGELFF
-	-	13	TRBV2	TRBJ1-4	TGTGCCAGCAGTGAAGAGTCAGTCGAAAAACTGTTTTTT	CASSEESVEKLFF
once	TRBD2	14	TRBV2	TRBJ2-3	TGTGCCAGCGTTAGCGGGGGGCGCACAGATACGCAGTATTTT	CASVSGGRTDTQYF
-	-	14	TRBV28	TRBJ1-5	TGTGCCAGCAGTCCAGACAGATCTAATCAGCCCCAGCATTTT	CASSPDRSNQPQHF
-	-	14	TRBV9	TRBJ1-2	TGTGCCAGCACCTCCACCGGGGTTAACTATGGCTACACCTTC	CASTSTGVNYGYTF
once	TRBD1	15	TRBV5-1	TRBJ1-5	TGCGCCAGCAGCATCGGACAGGGAGGCAATCAGCCCCAGCATTTT	CASSIGQGGNQPQHF
-	TRBD2	20	TRBV28	TRBJ2-7	TGTGCCAGCAGTTTGTATCCGGGACTAGCGGGAGGAGGAGGTTTACGCGAGCAGTACTTC	CASSLYPGLAGGGGLREQYF
-	TRBD1	15	TRBV5-4	TRBJ1-2	TGTGCCAGCAGCTTGGACGGGGCAGGGGGTGATGGCTACACCTTC	CASSLDGAGGDGYTF
-	TRBD1	15	TRBV6-5	TRBJ1-5	TGTGCCACGGCGGCAGGGGGTAATAGCAATCAGCCCCAGCATTTT	CATAAGGNSNQPQHF
-	-	14	TRBV28	TRBJ2-3	TGTGCCAGCATACCGGGAGATGGCGCAGATACGCAGTATTTT	CASIPGDGADTQYF
-	-	16	TRBV7-9	TRBJ1-2	TGTGCCAGCAGCCCTGCGGGCCAAACCCTGAGGAATGGCTACACCTTC	CASSPAGQTLRNGYTF
-	TRBD2	18	TRBV11-2	TRBJ2-7	TGTGCCAGCAGCCTCCTGGCTAGCGGGAGGACTAGCTCCTACGAGCAGTACTTC	CASSLLASGRTSSYEQYF
once	-	15	TRBV27	TRBJ1-1	TGTGCCAGCAGTTTATCGACAGTCATGAACACTGAAGCTTTCTTT	CASSLSTVMNTEAFF
few	TRBD1	15	TRBV18	TRBJ2-3	TGTGCCAGCTCCTTTACAGGGGGCACCACAGATACGCAGTATTTT	CASSFTGGTTDTQYF
-	-	14	TRBV6-5	TRBJ2-1	TGTGCCAGCAGTTACTCGGGGGGAACAAATGAGCAGTTCTTC	CASSYSGGTNEQFF
-	TRBD1	15	TRBV7-3	TRBJ1-1	TGTGCCAGCAGCGCGACAGGGGGAAGCGGCACTGAAGCTTTCTTT	CASSATGGSGTEAFF
-	TRBD2	14	TRBV9	TRBJ2-5	TGTGCCAGCAGCGTAGGAGAGGGAGGGCAGACCCAGTACTTC	CASSVGEGGQTQYF
once	TRBD1	11	TRBV29-1	TRBJ2-1	TGCAGCGTTCTAACAGGGGATGAGCAGTTCTTC	CSVLTGDEQFF